This T cell receptor beta chain was recovered during a study of radiotherapy plus CTLA-4 blockade in lung cancer. This clone was found a few times. V lost 4 bases, J lost 10 bases, and 5 bases stayed unmatched. Germline lookup yields CDR1 MRHNA and CDR2 SNTAGT. CDR3 length: 15 residues. Generated by immunoSEQ multiplex PCR, the TCRdb table keeps only in-frame clones and is missing some. The sample has roughly 71,000 clones; 78% are singletons. The chain employs TRBV6-4 and TRBJ1-6; TRBD1 matches 12 bases. Sequencing used peripheral blood, obtained from a patient treated with radiotherapy plus ipilimumab. The clonotype was recovered from a human donor with non-small cell lung cancer who had a complete response to radiotherapy plus ipilimumab. CDR3 DNA: TGTGCCAGCAGTGGGGGACAGGGGGCTGGATCACCCCTCCACTTT. Protein product: CASSGGQGAGSPLHF.